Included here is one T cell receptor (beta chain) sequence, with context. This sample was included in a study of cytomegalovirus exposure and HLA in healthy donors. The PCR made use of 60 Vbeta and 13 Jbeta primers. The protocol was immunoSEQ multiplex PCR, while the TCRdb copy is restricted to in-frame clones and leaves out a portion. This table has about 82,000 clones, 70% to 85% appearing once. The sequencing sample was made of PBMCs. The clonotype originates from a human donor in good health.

The CDR3 is CASSKGLAGGPYEQYF. CDR3 bases: TGCGCCAGCAGCAAGGGACTAGCGGGGGGGCCGTACGAGCAGTACTTC. The chain combines TRBV4-1 with TRBJ2-7, with TRBD2 matching 16 bases. Germline V lookup: CDR1 MGHRA, CDR2 YSYEKL. The length of the CDR3 is 16 residues. Trimming took 5 bases from V and 4 from J; bases not matched to a gene: 5.